One sample yielded the 10 T cell receptor beta chains listed below, sequenced in a study of control samples from healthy donors and cancer patients. Method: immunoSEQ multiplex PCR; TCRdb's copy keeps in-frame clones and lacks some. The data show about 92,000 clones, roughly four fifths seen once. Specimen: blood. These receptors all stem from an older woman in good health.

The chain uses TRBV6-2 or TRBV6-3 and TRBJ2-3; 9 bases match TRBD2. The CDR3 totals 15 residues. The J segment lost 2 bases and the V segment lost 2 bases, leaving 2 bases of the junction unmatched. In germline, CDR1 is MNHEY, CDR2 SVGEGT. Here the CDR3 reads CASSYRTSVTDTQYF. CDR3 sequence (DNA): TGTGCCAGCAGTTACAGGACTAGCGTCACAGATACGCAGTATTTT.

About this clone: Other nucleotide sequences in the sample specify the same CDR3. This sequence joins TRBV14 and TRBJ1-6; 10 bases match TRBD1. Trimming took 4 bases from V and 3 from J; bases not matched to a gene: 9. Germline V gene data show CDR1 as SGHDN and CDR2 as FVKESK. This CDR3 is 18 amino acids long. CDR3 nucleotides: TGTGCCAGCAGCCCCCAGGGACAGGGGTCACTCTATAATTCACCCCTCCACTTT. Protein sequence: CASSPQGQGSLYNSPLHF.

The rearrangement uses TRBV10-3 and TRBJ2-7, with TRBD2 identical over 11 bases. The CDR3 length is 16 residues. The germline V gene has CDR1 ENHRY and CDR2 SYGVKD. Germline trimming cut 4 bases from V and 0 bases from J; bases unmatched to any gene: 5. CDR3 protein: CAISGSTSGGSYEQYF. CDR3 coding DNA: TGTGCCATCAGTGGTTCAACTAGCGGGGGCTCCTACGAGCAGTACTTC.

The V call is TRBV14, the J call TRBJ1-1; D is ambiguous. The CDR3 loop spans 14 amino acids. Per the germline V gene, CDR1 is SGHDN and CDR2 is FVKESK. Trimming took 5 bases from V and 9 from J, leaving 19 bases between them. The CDR3 bases are TGTGCCAGCAGCTTTCAAGGAGGGTTCGAAAAAGCTTTCTTT. Translation: CASSFQGGFEKAFF.

The chain recombines TRBV13 with TRBJ2-1; TRBD1 aligns across 9 bases. Germline loops: CDR1 PRHDT, CDR2 FYEKMQ (reference sequence). This CDR3 has 15 residues. The V segment lost 2 bases and the J segment 7 bases; nucleotides outside the gene matches: 6. The CDR3 nucleotides are TGTGCCAGCAGCTTATCGGGACAGGGAAGAAATGAGCAGTTCTTC. Translated, it gives CASSLSGQGRNEQFF.

This chain joins TRBV4-1 and TRBJ2-1; 11 bases match TRBD2. J lost 7 bases, V lost 1 base, and 6 bases had no gene match. CDR3 length: 16 amino acids. Germline loops: CDR1 MGHRA, CDR2 YSYEKL. Here the CDR3 DNA reads TGCGCCAGCAGCCAAGTAGCGGGAGGGCCCTGGAATGAGCAGTTCTTC. Protein product: CASSQVAGGPWNEQFF.

V and J are TRBV4-2 and TRBJ2-7, with 10 bases fitting TRBD2. The CDR3 is 16 amino acids. CDR1 and CDR2 from the germline V gene are LGHNA and YNFKEQ. Trimming took 1 base from V and 0 from J; bases not matched to a gene: 3. In nucleotides, the CDR3 is TGTGCCAGCAGCCAAGCAGCGGGAGGGCCCTCCTACGAGCAGTACTTC. This gives the protein CASSQAAGGPSYEQYF.

The chain combines TRBV18 with TRBJ1-2, with D possibly matching TRBD1 (6 bases). The CDR3 is 14 amino acids. Trimming removed 5 bases at V and 0 bases at J, with 10 bases between. Looked up from germline, CDR1 is KGHSH and CDR2 is LQKENI. CDR3 sequence (DNA): TGTGCCAGCTCAACCCAGGGGTCTAACTATGGCTACACCTTC. It encodes CASSTQGSNYGYTF.

This clone was counted a single time. Here the CDR3 DNA reads TGTGCCAGCAGCTTACACGGGGAGCTGTTTTTT. Translating it yields CASSLHGELFF. The rearrangement uses TRBV7-9 and TRBJ2-2, with D hard to call. With 2 bases removed from V and 7 bases from J, the gap between germline ends came to 2 bases. CDR1 is SEHNR and CDR2 is FQNEAQ in the germline V gene (reference sequence). CDR3 length equals 11 residues.

V is TRBV11-2 and J is TRBJ1-3, with unresolved D. The V gene's germline CDR1 is SGHAT and CDR2 FQNNGV. V was trimmed by 6 bases and J by 0 bases, leaving 6 bases between them. The CDR3 loop spans 13 amino acids. CDR3 residues: CASRPSSGNTIYF. CDR3 nucleotides: TGTGCCAGCAGGCCTAGCTCTGGAAACACCATATATTTT.